These 28 T cell receptor beta chains were sequenced from one sample in a study of relationships among human T cell subsets. The T cell receptor alpha and beta CDR3 regions were amplified from mRNA by semiquantitative ARM-PCR. In ARM-PCR, communal superprimers followed tagged nested gene-specific primers for exponential amplification. One entry per CDR3 protein results from TCRdb running MiXCR on the multiplex PCR reads. The data hold a few thousand distinct CDR3 sequences, with around four fifths observed a single time. The sample comprised total T cells sorted from blood. The receptor source for this set is a middle-aged man in good health.

The genes are TRBV5-1 and TRBJ2-7; D is unclear. CDR1 and CDR2 (germline): SGHRS, YFSETQ. The CDR3 has 14 residues. The V end lost 0 bases, the J end lost 3 bases, and 10 bases lay between the germline ends. CDR3 sequence: CASSLASGNYEQYF. Written as DNA, the CDR3 is TGCGCCAGCAGCTTGGCTAGTGGGAACTACGAGCAGTACTTC.

This sequence joins TRBV28 and TRBJ1-2, with D perhaps matching TRBD1 (6 bases). Between the trimmed V and J ends, which lost 6 bases and 1 base, there was a span of 12 bases. Per germline, CDR1 MDHEN and CDR2 SYDVKM. The CDR3 covers 14 residues. The CDR3 is CASSPDRYNYGYTF. DNA of the CDR3: TGTGCCAGCAGCCCGGACAGATATAACTATGGCTACACCTTC.

This chain joins TRBV2 and TRBJ2-1; TRBD1 matches at 11 bases. This CDR3 contains 12 residues. V trimming: 6 bases; J trimming: 10 bases; junction bases outside the gene matches: 2. Germline lookup yields CDR1 SNHLY and CDR2 FYNNEI. The CDR3 region is CASRGQGGEQFF. Written as DNA, the CDR3 is TGTGCCAGCAGGGGACAGGGGGGCGAGCAGTTCTTC. The full variable domain, its missing parts supplied by reference TRBV2 and TRBJ2-1, is EPEVTQTPSHQVTQMGQEVILRCVPISNHLYFYWYRQILGQKVEFLVSFYNNEISEKSEIFDDQFSVERPDGSNFTLKIRSTKLEDSAMYFCASRGQGGEQFFGPGTRLTVL.

This rearrangement joins TRBV10-3 to TRBJ1-6; 7 bases line up with TRBD1. Unmatched junction bases numbered 5, after V lost 7 bases and J lost 8 bases. The germline V gene encodes CDR1 ENHRY and CDR2 SYGVKD. This CDR3 is built from 13 residues. CDR3 sequence (DNA): TGTGCCATCAAGGGTGGACAGGATTCACCCCTCCACTTT. Amino acid sequence: CAIKGGQDSPLHF.

The chain joins TRBV12-3 or TRBV12-4 to TRBJ1-1; TRBD1 agrees at 7 bases. The CDR3 is 17 amino acids. The trim removed 7 bases at V and 1 base at J, leaving 15 bases unmatched. The CDR3 nucleotides read TGTGCCAGCAACGCCAGACAGGGACGGAGCGGGAACACTGAAGCTTTCTTT. Translating it yields CASNARQGRSGNTEAFF.

The chain couples TRBV11-2 to TRBJ1-2; unclear D gene. This CDR3 has 13 residues. V lost 4 bases to trimming and J lost 2 bases, with 8 bases between them. Germline V gene lookup returns CDR1 SGHAT and CDR2 FQNNGV. As DNA, the CDR3 is TGTGCCAGCAGCTCGGATTTCAACTATGGCTACACCTTC. Encoded protein: CASSSDFNYGYTF.

This clonotype was detected once. The CDR3, as DNA: TGTGCCAGCAGTTCTGCCGGGACAGCCCCCTACGAGCAGTACTTC. Its translation: CASSSAGTAPYEQYF. This chain connects TRBV28 to TRBJ2-7, with 7 bases that match TRBD1. Germline trimming cut 4 bases from V and 2 bases from J; bases unmatched to any gene: 8. Germline-derived CDR1 and CDR2 are MDHEN and SYDVKM. This CDR3 contains 15 residues. Variable domain in full (rest from reference TRBV28 and TRBJ2-7): DVKVTQSSRYLVKRTGEKVFLECVQDMDHENMFWYRQDPGLGLRLIYFSYDVKMKEKGDIPEGYSVSREKKERFSLILESASTNQTSMYLCASSSAGTAPYEQYFGPGTRLTVT.

In this sample, this clonotype turned up a few times. V is TRBV28 and J is TRBJ2-7; 7 bases match TRBD1. Germline-derived CDR1 and CDR2 are MDHEN and SYDVKM. J gave up 3 bases and V 6 bases, and 20 bases lay outside the gene matches. The CDR3 runs to 18 residues. The CDR3 protein is CASSYLFNQDRRFYEQYF. Written as DNA, the CDR3 is TGTGCCAGCAGCTATCTATTCAATCAGGACAGGAGATTCTACGAGCAGTACTTC.

The chain joins TRBV5-1 to TRBJ2-5; possibly TRBD1 or TRBD2 for D (7 bases each). The CDR3 is 14 amino acids. V lost 4 bases to trimming and J lost 3 bases, with 13 bases between them. Germline V gene lookup returns CDR1 SGHRS and CDR2 YFSETQ. This CDR3 is CASSRGGTEETQYF. CDR3 sequence (DNA): TGCGCCAGCAGCAGGGGAGGGACAGAAGAGACCCAGTACTTC.

The chain joins TRBV19 to TRBJ1-2, with 7 nucleotides matching TRBD1. The CDR3 has 13 amino acids. The J segment lost 4 bases and the V segment lost 6 bases, leaving 5 bases of the junction unmatched. Germline CDR1 reads LNHDA; CDR2 reads SQIVND (reference sequence). The CDR3 protein is CASRRTGTYGYTF. The CDR3 DNA reads as TGTGCCAGTAGAAGGACAGGTACCTATGGCTACACCTTC. The variable domain in full, completed from reference TRBV19 and TRBJ1-2, reads DGGITQSPKYLFRKEGQNVTLSCEQNLNHDAMYWYRQDPGQGLRLIYYSQIVNDFQKGDIAEGYSVSREKKESFPLTVTSAQKNPTAFYLCASRRTGTYGYTFGSGTRLTVV.

This rearrangement joins TRBV11-2 to TRBJ1-1, with 9 nucleotides matching TRBD1. The CDR3 is 13 amino acids. The V gene end was trimmed by 5 bases and the J gene end by 7 bases; junction bases not matched to a gene: 5. Per germline, CDR1 SGHAT and CDR2 FQNNGV. The CDR3 DNA is TGTGCCAGCAGCCCGGAGACAGGGGGTGAAGCTTTCTTT. This encodes CASSPETGGEAFF.

The chain uses TRBV19 and TRBJ1-2, with D possibly matching TRBD1 (6 bases). The CDR3 runs to 14 residues. The ends were cut back, 3 bases at V and 8 bases at J, with 16 bases in the middle. Germline assignment: CDR1 LNHDA and CDR2 SQIVND (reference sequence). The CDR3 coding sequence is TGTGCCAGTAGTATCAGGGGCGCTTGGGACGGCTACACCTTC. Translated, it gives CASSIRGAWDGYTF.

Concerning this clonotype itself: An end of the junction does not agree with germline; a read error may underlie this. The chain's CDR3 is CASSPGLHTGELFF. In DNA form, the CDR3 reads TGTGCCAGCAGCCCGGGACTTCACACCGGAGAGCTGTTTTTT. This chain uses TRBV11-2 with TRBJ2-2, with TRBD2 as a possible D gene (6 bases). Germline CDR1 reads SGHAT; CDR2 reads FQNNGV. The CDR3 totals 14 residues.

DNA for the CDR3: TGTGCCAGTAGTATGTCTGGGGGAGACTACACCTTC. Amino acids: CASSMSGGDYTF. The chain combines TRBV19 with TRBJ1-2, with a tentative D call TRBD1 (5 bases). The V end was cut by 3 bases, the J end by 10 bases, with 12 bases between. The germline V gene encodes CDR1 LNHDA and CDR2 SQIVND (reference sequence). This CDR3 contains 12 residues.

This clonotype was seen just once. The chain couples TRBV4-2 to TRBJ2-1; D gene unclear. The V end was cut by 0 bases, the J end by 0 bases, with 9 bases between. Germline V gives CDR1 LGHNA, CDR2 YNFKEQ. The CDR3 has 16 amino acids. DNA for the CDR3: TGTGCCAGCAGCCAAGAATGGAAGACCTCCTACAATGAGCAGTTCTTC. This gives the protein CASSQEWKTSYNEQFF.

The chain has TRBV11-2 and TRBJ2-1, with D unclear. Germline values: CDR1 SGHAT, CDR2 FQNNGV. This CDR3 has 17 amino acids. With 1 base removed from V and 0 bases from J, the gap between germline ends came to 13 bases. Written as DNA, the CDR3 is TGTGCCAGCAGCTTAGTTGCCGCGTACAGCTCCTACAATGAGCAGTTCTTC. This encodes CASSLVAAYSSYNEQFF.

V is TRBV11-2 and J is TRBJ1-5, with D perhaps TRBD1 (6 bases). Trimming left V 4 bases short and J 0 bases short, with 7 bases between. This CDR3 spans 14 amino acids. From germline, CDR1 is SGHAT and CDR2 FQNNGV. CDR3 residues: CASSWGHSNQPQHF. For the CDR3, the DNA is TGTGCCAGCAGCTGGGGGCATAGCAATCAGCCCCAGCATTTT. Filled out from reference TRBV11-2 and TRBJ1-5, the complete variable domain reads EAGVAQSPRYKIIEKRQSVAFWCNPISGHATLYWYQQILGQGPKLLIQFQNNGVVDDSQLPKDRFSAERLKGVDSTLKIQPAKLEDSAVYLCASSWGHSNQPQHFGDGTRLSIL.

This chain connects TRBV27 to TRBJ1-1; TRBD1 might be the D (6 bases). Deletions cut 2 bases from V and 0 bases from J, with 22 bases between. This CDR3 is built from 19 residues. From germline, CDR1 is MNHEY and CDR2 SMNVEV (reference sequence). This CDR3 reads CASSLSGSGGRGVNTEAFF. The CDR3 bases are TGTGCCAGCAGTTTAAGCGGGAGCGGGGGGCGCGGGGTGAACACTGAAGCTTTCTTT.

This clonotype came up a few times. The rearrangement uses TRBV7-9 and TRBJ2-1; D is perhaps TRBD2 (5 bases). In germline, CDR1 is SEHNR, CDR2 FQNEAQ (reference sequence). V gave up 5 bases and J gave up 9 bases, with 20 bases separating them. The CDR3 loop spans 15 amino acids. This CDR3 reads CASSGLAGPQSEQFF. The CDR3 nucleotides read TGTGCCAGCAGCGGACTTGCCGGCCCTCAAAGTGAGCAGTTCTTC.

This clonotype turned up a few times. The rearrangement uses TRBV5-1 and TRBJ2-1, with TRBD2 matching over 9 bases. V lost 3 bases, J lost 9 bases, and 10 bases stayed unmatched. Germline V gives CDR1 SGHRS, CDR2 YFSETQ. This CDR3 is built from 15 residues. CDR3 nucleotides: TGCGCCAGCAGCTGGGGGCCTAGCGGGGTTTTTGAGCAGTTCTTC. Amino acid sequence: CASSWGPSGVFEQFF.

This clonotype is categorized as large. This rearrangement joins TRBV11-2 to TRBJ1-2; a possible D gene is TRBD1 (5 bases). Germline values: CDR1 SGHAT, CDR2 FQNNGV. Trimming cost V 10 bases and J 8 bases, with 17 bases left between them. CDR3 length equals 12 residues. This chain's CDR3 is CAIIRGYGGYTF. The CDR3 nucleotides are TGTGCCATCATCCGGGGGTACGGGGGCTACACCTTC.

The chain carries TRBV11-2 and TRBJ1-4; the D gene is possibly TRBD1 (5 bases). V dropped 5 bases and J dropped 11 bases, with 18 bases sitting between them. This CDR3 is 14 amino acids long. Germline V lookup: CDR1 SGHAT, CDR2 FQNNGV. In DNA, the CDR3 is TGTGCCAGCAGCGCGGGACTGCGCTCCATCAAACTGTTTTTT. It specifies CASSAGLRSIKLFF.

The chain has TRBV12-3 or TRBV12-4 and TRBJ2-7; D may be TRBD1 (6 bases). This CDR3 comprises 14 residues. V was shortened by 5 bases and J by 1 base, with 12 bases between the two germline ends. The CDR3: CASSLRGHSYEQYF. The CDR3, as DNA: TGTGCCAGCAGTCTAAGGGGACATTCCTACGAGCAGTACTTC.

The chain combines TRBV20-1 with TRBJ2-7, with D perhaps matching TRBD1 (5 bases). This CDR3 comprises 14 residues. CDR1 DFQATT and CDR2 SNEGSKA come from the germline V gene (reference sequence). Trimming pared 7 bases from V and 0 bases from J, leaving 16 bases between. The chain's CDR3 is CSVLPAGPSYEQYF. CDR3 DNA sequence: TGCAGTGTCCTGCCGGCAGGGCCCTCCTACGAGCAGTACTTC.

The chain is built from TRBV11-3 and TRBJ2-3; TRBD1 matches 9 bases. In germline, CDR1 is SGHNT, CDR2 YENEEA. Unmatched junction bases numbered 6, after V lost 5 bases and J lost 3 bases. The CDR3 contains 15 residues. The CDR3 DNA follows: TGTGCCAGCAGCCCAGGGACAGGGATAACAGATACGCAGTATTTT. Protein: CASSPGTGITDTQYF.

This chain joins TRBV20-1 and TRBJ1-6; D is possibly TRBD1 (5 bases). CDR1 and CDR2 from the germline V gene are DFQATT and SNEGSKA (reference sequence). V lost 2 bases and J lost 8, with 13 bases in between. This CDR3 spans 14 amino acids. The CDR3 region is CSARQGTIYSPLHF. Here the CDR3 DNA reads TGCAGTGCTAGACAGGGTACCATTTATTCACCCCTCCACTTT.

The V call is TRBV11-2, the J call TRBJ2-7; 9 positions agree with TRBD2. V lost 5 bases to trimming and J lost 4 bases; unmatched junction nucleotides: 12. Germline V gene sequence: CDR1 SGHAT, CDR2 FQNNGV. This CDR3 is 16 amino acids long. CDR3 residues: CASSVGGGAFGYEQYF. As DNA, the CDR3 is TGTGCCAGCAGCGTTGGCGGGGGGGCGTTCGGTTACGAGCAGTACTTC.

The chain has TRBV20-1 and TRBJ2-7, with TRBD2 identical over 7 bases. The germline V gene has CDR1 DFQATT and CDR2 SNEGSKA (reference sequence). The CDR3 contains 14 residues. Losses at the gene ends were 5 bases for V and 2 bases for J; bases not matched to a gene: 9. Here the CDR3 DNA reads TGCAGTGCTCGAGGCCCGGGACTAACCTACGAGCAGTACTTC. Protein product: CSARGPGLTYEQYF.